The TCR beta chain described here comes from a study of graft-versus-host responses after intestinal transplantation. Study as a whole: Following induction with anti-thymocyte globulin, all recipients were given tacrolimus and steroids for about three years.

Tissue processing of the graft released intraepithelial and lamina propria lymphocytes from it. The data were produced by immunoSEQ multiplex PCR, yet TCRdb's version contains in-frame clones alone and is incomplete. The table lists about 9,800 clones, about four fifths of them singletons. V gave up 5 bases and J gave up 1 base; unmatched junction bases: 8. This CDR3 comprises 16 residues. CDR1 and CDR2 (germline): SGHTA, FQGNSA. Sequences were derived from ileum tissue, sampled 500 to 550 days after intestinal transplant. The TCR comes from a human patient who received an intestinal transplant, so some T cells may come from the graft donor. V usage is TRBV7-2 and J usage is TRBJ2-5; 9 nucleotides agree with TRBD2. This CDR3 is CASSPQTSGFQETQYF. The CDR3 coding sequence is TGTGCCAGCAGCCCCCAAACTAGCGGGTTCCAAGAGACCCAGTACTTC.